These 30 T cell receptor beta chains share one sample of origin, sequenced in a study of patients and donors after allogeneic stem cell transplantation. TCRdb redid the calling of the RT-PCR reads with MiXCR, one entry per CDR3 protein. The table includes hundreds of thousands of distinct CDR3 sequences, 13% to 15% detected once. Specimen: blood, either unsorted or a sorted T cell fraction (not recorded which). These receptor sequences come from a human donor who was either an allogeneic HSCT recipient or a stem cell or donor lymphocyte infusion donor (not recorded which). It is not recorded whose cells these are; they may come from a transplant donor.

This clonotype has only a few counts. The chain has TRBV29-1 and TRBJ2-3, with D tentatively TRBD1 (5 bases). Trimming took off 8 bases at V and 7 bases at J, with 13 bases between the two ends. Germline CDR1 SQVTM, CDR2 ANQGSEA. The CDR3 covers 11 residues. This chain's CDR3 is CSFKTANTQYF. The DNA of the CDR3 is TGCAGCTTCAAGACAGCAAATACGCAGTATTTT.

This clonotype has just a few counts. This sequence joins TRBV3-1 and TRBJ1-2; D unclear. The V end lost 2 bases, the J end lost 11 bases, and 15 bases lay between the germline ends. CDR1 and CDR2 (germline): LGHDT, YNNKEL (reference sequence). This CDR3 has 13 residues. The CDR3 DNA reads as TGTGCCAGCAGCCAATCATACAGATCGGTGTACACCTTC. This sequence encodes CASSQSYRSVYTF.

In this sample, this clonotype turned up many times. The rearrangement joins TRBV11-2 to TRBJ2-3; 12 nucleotides match TRBD2. Unmatched junction bases numbered 1, after V lost 1 base and J lost 5 bases. The CDR3 sequence is 15 residues long. The germline V gene encodes CDR1 SGHAT and CDR2 FQNNGV. In DNA form, the CDR3 reads TGTGCCAGCAGCTTAGGGGGACTAGCGGGAGATACGCAGTATTTT. Protein product: CASSLGGLAGDTQYF.

Notes on this clonotype: A read error may be the cause here, since a much bigger clone is one base away. The chain couples TRBV3-1 to TRBJ1-3; D is undetermined. Germline CDR1 is LGHDT and CDR2 is YNNKEL (reference sequence). This CDR3 has 11 amino acids. Written as DNA, the CDR3 is TGTGCCAGCAGCCGAGGAAACACCATAAATTTT. It translates to CASSRGNTINF.

The chain employs TRBV6-2 or TRBV6-3 and TRBJ2-7, with 11 bases identical to TRBD1. Germline V gene data show CDR1 as MNHEY and CDR2 as SVGEGT. J gave up 4 bases and V 5 bases, and 7 bases lay outside the gene matches. The CDR3 totals 15 residues. As DNA, the CDR3 is TGTGCCAGCAGTGAATCTGGGACAGGGGGTTACGAGCAGTACTTC. Translation: CASSESGTGGYEQYF.

This clonotype was recorded a few times. The chain couples TRBV12-3 or TRBV12-4 to TRBJ2-1; TRBD1 matches 7 bases. V dropped 2 bases and J dropped 2; count of bases not matched to a gene: 3. The CDR3 has 15 residues. The CDR3 nucleotides are TGTGCCAGCAGTTTAATGCAGGGGGCCTACAATGAGCAGTTCTTC. Its translation: CASSLMQGAYNEQFF.

The table lists this clonotype with a few counts. The chain is built from TRBV5-1 and TRBJ1-2, with TRBD1 matching 9 bases. From germline, CDR1 is SGHRS and CDR2 YFSETQ. This CDR3 comprises 16 residues. J was trimmed by 2 bases and V by 4 bases; bases with no gene match: 9. Here the CDR3 reads CASSAGDRAVNYGYTF. The CDR3 nucleotides are TGCGCCAGCAGCGCGGGGGACAGGGCCGTCAACTATGGCTACACCTTC.

V usage is TRBV29-1 and J usage is TRBJ1-2; the D is unclear. V lost 2 bases to trimming and J lost 6 bases, with 19 bases between them. The CDR3 is 15 amino acids. Per germline, CDR1 SQVTM and CDR2 ANQGSEA. CDR3 bases: TGCAGCGTTGAAAGGTTAGGAGGTGTAGGAAATGGCTACACCTTC. Translation gives CSVERLGGVGNGYTF.

In this sample, this clonotype turned up a few times. This sequence joins TRBV6-1 and TRBJ1-1; D not certain. The V end was cut by 4 bases, the J end by 1 base, with 7 bases between. The CDR3 loop spans 13 amino acids. Germline V gene sequence: CDR1 MNHNS, CDR2 SASEGT. The CDR3 coding sequence is TGTGCCAGCAGTGCCAAGACGAACACTGAAGCTTTCTTT. Translating it yields CASSAKTNTEAFF.

This clonotype was counted many times. V usage is TRBV4-1 and J usage is TRBJ1-2; D remains ambiguous. V lost 0 bases to trimming and J lost 1 base, with 3 bases between them. CDR1 MGHRA and CDR2 YSYEKL come from the germline V gene. This CDR3 has 13 residues. The DNA for the CDR3 is TGCGCCAGCAGCCAAGATGGTAACTATGGCTACACCTTC. The encoded protein is CASSQDGNYGYTF.

The rearrangement joins TRBV6-2 or TRBV6-3 to TRBJ2-3; 7 bases line up with TRBD2. Germline V gene sequence: CDR1 MNHEY, CDR2 SVGEGT. The V gene end was trimmed by 5 bases and the J gene end by 2 bases; junction bases not matched to a gene: 13. CDR3 length: 17 amino acids. CDR3 amino acids: CASSTPAAGTDTDTQYF. The CDR3 DNA sequence: TGTGCCAGCAGTACCCCTGCAGCGGGGACCGACACAGATACGCAGTATTTT.

The V call is TRBV6-1, the J call TRBJ2-3, with D perhaps TRBD2 (6 bases). This CDR3 has 16 amino acids. Germline V lookup: CDR1 MNHNS, CDR2 SASEGT. V was shortened by 6 bases and J by 2 bases, with 18 bases between the two germline ends. The CDR3 region is CASSPGGRLTTDTQYF. Written as DNA, the CDR3 is TGTGCCAGCAGCCCCGGGGGTAGGCTCACCACAGATACGCAGTATTTT.

In this sample, this clonotype turned up many times. V usage is TRBV3-1 and J usage is TRBJ2-3; D uncertain. V was trimmed by 4 bases and J by 0 bases, leaving 11 bases between them. Germline loops: CDR1 LGHDT, CDR2 YNNKEL (reference sequence). The CDR3 spans 15 residues. The CDR3 DNA reads TGTGCCAGCAGCCTACGTACCCCTAGCACAGATACGCAGTATTTT. It is translated as CASSLRTPSTDTQYF.

This clonotype was recorded a few times. This may arise from a read error, as a much more abundant clone is one base away. The chain uses TRBV6-5 and TRBJ2-1; D possibly corresponds to TRBD2 (6 bases). Between the trimmed V and J ends, which lost 4 bases and 4 bases, there was a span of 8 bases. The CDR3 totals 13 residues. Germline-derived CDR1 and CDR2 are MNHEY and SVGAGI. CDR3 amino acids: CASSSGTYNEQFF. The CDR3 DNA reads as TGTGCCAGCAGTTCCGGGACTTACAATGAGCAGTTCTTC.

This clonotype was counted only a few times. The V call is TRBV4-2, the J call TRBJ2-3; 8 bases match TRBD2. The CDR3 sequence is 18 residues long. Germline V gene data show CDR1 as LGHNA and CDR2 as YNFKEQ. Germline trimming cut 0 bases from V and 1 base from J; bases unmatched to any gene: 9. DNA of the CDR3: TGTGCCAGCAGCCAAGAGGCAAGCGGGGGTTATGGCACAGATACGCAGTATTTT. Its translation is CASSQEASGGYGTDTQYF.

This clonotype was seen many times. The V call is TRBV12-3 or TRBV12-4, the J call TRBJ1-2, with 8 bases identical to TRBD1. The CDR3 runs to 14 residues. Trimming removed 6 bases from V and 8 bases from J; junction bases left unmatched: 11. Written as DNA, the CDR3 is TGTGCCAGCAGCCAACCCGACAGGGGAGTCGGCTACACCTTC. Its translation is CASSQPDRGVGYTF.

This clonotype was counted a few times. V gene TRBV20-1 combines with J gene TRBJ2-3; D not resolved. Germline assignment: CDR1 DFQATT and CDR2 SNEGSKA (reference sequence). The CDR3 loop spans 12 amino acids. Trimming removed 3 bases at V and 4 bases at J, with 8 bases between. CDR3 amino acids: CSARNGPDTQYF. CDR3 DNA sequence: TGCAGTGCTAGGAACGGGCCAGATACGCAGTATTTT.

This clonotype was observed a few times. The rearrangement joins TRBV12-3 or TRBV12-4 to TRBJ2-7; 8 nucleotides line up with TRBD1. J gave up 2 bases and V 5 bases, and 5 bases lay outside the gene matches. There are 14 residues in the CDR3. The CDR3 DNA is TGTGCCAGCAGTAACTCGGACAGGGCCTACGAGCAGTACTTC. Its protein product is CASSNSDRAYEQYF.

This clonotype has only a few counts. V usage is TRBV24-1 and J usage is TRBJ2-3, with TRBD2 matching 7 bases. Germline CDR1 is KGHDR and CDR2 is SFDVKD. J was trimmed by 3 bases and V by 10 bases; bases with no gene match: 9. This CDR3 comprises 14 residues. This CDR3 reads CATTAGTKTDTQYF. DNA of the CDR3: TGTGCCACAACCGCCGGGACTAAGACAGATACGCAGTATTTT.

This clonotype was seen at least ten times. V is TRBV28 and J is TRBJ1-1, with D perhaps TRBD1 (5 bases). This CDR3 region has 14 residues. Germline-derived CDR1 and CDR2 are MDHEN and SYDVKM. Trimming removed 7 bases at V and 4 bases at J, with 16 bases between. The CDR3 DNA follows: TGTGCCAGCATCCAGACAGACTTGGGCACTGAAGCTTTCTTT. This encodes CASIQTDLGTEAFF.

There are a few counts of this clonotype. The CDR3 DNA follows: TGTGCCAGCAGCTTAGGACCCTGGGGGAGCTACAATGGCTACACCTTC. This encodes CASSLGPWGSYNGYTF. The chain employs TRBV7-2 and TRBJ1-2; TRBD1 might be the D (5 bases). V shed 1 base and J shed 6 bases, with 18 bases lying between them. The CDR3 loop spans 16 amino acids. Germline assignment: CDR1 SGHTA and CDR2 FQGNSA.

This clonotype was observed a handful of times. V gene TRBV6-1 combines with J gene TRBJ2-3; D not resolved. Looked up from germline, CDR1 is MNHNS and CDR2 is SASEGT. V lost 1 base and J lost 5, with 7 bases in between. This CDR3 spans 13 amino acids. CDR3 in amino acids: CASSEEFRDTQYF. Written as DNA, the CDR3 is TGTGCCAGCAGTGAAGAATTTAGAGATACGCAGTATTTT.

This chain connects TRBV5-1 to TRBJ2-1; perhaps D is TRBD1 or TRBD2 (5 bases each). This CDR3 has 16 residues. From germline, CDR1 is SGHRS and CDR2 YFSETQ. Trimming removed 0 bases at V and 3 bases at J, with 13 bases between. In DNA, the CDR3 is TGCGCCAGCAGCTTGGATCCGGGGACGGACTACAATGAGCAGTTCTTC. Translation gives CASSLDPGTDYNEQFF.

The V call is TRBV12-3 or TRBV12-4, the J call TRBJ2-1; 14 positions agree with TRBD2. This CDR3 has 16 amino acids. The V gene end was trimmed by 5 bases and the J gene end by 4 bases; junction bases not matched to a gene: 4. CDR3 in amino acids: CASSRLAGGGYNEQFF. In DNA form, the CDR3 reads TGTGCCAGCAGTCGACTAGCGGGAGGGGGTTACAATGAGCAGTTCTTC.

The chain carries TRBV11-2 and TRBJ2-1; 10 nucleotides line up with TRBD2. This CDR3 has 18 amino acids. From germline, CDR1 is SGHAT and CDR2 FQNNGV. V was clipped by 1 base and J by 4 bases; unmatched bases: 10. The CDR3 protein is CASSLVPASGSSYNEQFF. The CDR3 DNA sequence: TGTGCCAGCAGCTTAGTCCCGGCTAGCGGGAGCTCATACAATGAGCAGTTCTTC.

This clonotype was counted at least ten times. The V gene is TRBV10-3, the J gene TRBJ1-1; TRBD1 agrees at 8 bases. The germline V gene has CDR1 ENHRY and CDR2 SYGVKD. V shed 7 bases and J 4 bases; nucleotides not matched to a gene: 5. The length of the CDR3 is 13 residues. This CDR3 reads CAIIPTGATEAFF. The DNA of the CDR3 is TGTGCCATCATCCCGACAGGGGCCACTGAAGCTTTCTTT.

The V call is TRBV5-5, the J call TRBJ2-1, with unresolved D. Germline-derived CDR1 and CDR2 are SGHKS and YYEKEE (reference sequence). Trimming removed 7 bases from V and 1 base from J, with 15 bases in between. The CDR3 extends over 15 amino acids. The CDR3 reads CASWTPRQSYNEQFF. Written as DNA, the CDR3 is TGTGCCAGCTGGACGCCCAGGCAGTCCTACAATGAGCAGTTCTTC.

V and J are TRBV5-1 and TRBJ2-7, with 10 positions matching TRBD1. CDR1 is SGHRS, CDR2 YFSETQ, per germline. There are 15 residues in the CDR3. V was clipped by 1 base and J by 7 bases; unmatched bases: 8. The CDR3 here is CASSLSGTGAGEQYF. CDR3 nucleotide sequence: TGCGCCAGCAGCTTGTCCGGGACAGGGGCGGGGGAGCAGTACTTC. The full variable domain, rest sourced from reference TRBV5-1 and TRBJ2-7, is KAGVTQTPRYLIKTRGQQVTLSCSPISGHRSVSWYQQTPGQGLQFLFEYFSETQRNKGNFPGRFSGRQFSNSRSEMNVSTLELGDSALYLCASSLSGTGAGEQYFGPGTRLTVT.

The chain links TRBV29-1 to TRBJ1-5; D gene ambiguous. This CDR3 spans 16 amino acids. V lost 4 bases and J 3 bases, leaving 19 bases between the germline ends. Per germline, CDR1 SQVTM and CDR2 ANQGSEA. The CDR3 region is CSVVLGAGDSNQPQHF. The CDR3 bases are TGCAGCGTTGTTTTGGGTGCCGGGGATTCCAATCAGCCCCAGCATTTT.

V usage is TRBV9 and J usage is TRBJ2-7; the match to TRBD2 covers 10 bases. The germline V gene has CDR1 SGDLS and CDR2 YYNGEE. This CDR3 region has 15 residues. V lost 0 bases and J lost 4; bases outside the gene matches: 4. The CDR3 DNA reads TGTGCCAGCAGCGTAGGGACTAGCGGATTGTACGAGCAGTACTTC. This sequence encodes CASSVGTSGLYEQYF.